The clone carrying this T cell receptor beta chain appeared many times. Its antigen is currently unknown. Germline values: CDR1 ENHRY, CDR2 SYGVKD. CDR3 size: 18 residues. Trimming shortened V by 3 bases and J by 0 bases, and 18 bases separated the two germline ends. The sample is drawn from a study of T-cell reconstitution after alpha-beta-depleted transplantation in children. General study findings and limits: The study traced high day-60 TCRbeta diversity in some patients to surviving recipient T cells and thymic progenitors. Newly produced T cells mostly accounted for T-cell counts and diversity one year post-transplant. Expanded graft clones numbering several hundred reportedly gave rise to alpha-beta T cells about two months after transplant.

Unique molecular identifiers were incorporated into the prepared TCRbeta library. TCRdb processed the PCR reads anew with MiXCR; each CDR3 protein has one entry. The sample holds fewer than 750,000 distinct CDR3 sequences; about 23% are singletons and the top ten take less than 15%. The source of this sequence is a boy younger than two who had a stem cell transplant for acute myeloid leukemia, so the T cells may come from the graft donor. The input for sequencing was PBMCs, mostly from graft donor cells, taken 360 days after TCRalphabeta/CD19-depleted stem cell transplant. The chain links TRBV10-3 to TRBJ1-5, with D uncertain. This CDR3 reads CAISDSPRGRISNQPQHF. The CDR3 bases are TGTGCCATCAGTGATTCGCCCCGAGGACGGATTAGCAATCAGCCCCAGCATTTT.